This TCR beta chain comes out of a study of T cell changes during pregnancy in multiple sclerosis. Only in-frame clones appear in the TCRdb table, and some are missing; sequencing was by immunoSEQ multiplex PCR. This sample has 75,000 to 100,000 clones, with 85% to 95% found just once. V gave up 6 bases and J gave up 3 bases; unmatched junction bases: 9. Germline assignment: CDR1 MNHNS and CDR2 SASEGT. The CDR3 is 16 residues long. V gene TRBV6-1 combines with J gene TRBJ1-5; 9 positions agree with TRBD1. The sequence derives from a female donor with multiple sclerosis, enrolled in a pregnancy study. The sample here was peripheral blood, taken after pregnancy. Here the CDR3 reads CASSEKGDRDNQPQHF. CDR3 coding DNA: TGTGCCAGCAGCGAAAAAGGGGACAGGGACAATCAGCCCCAGCATTTT.